This T cell receptor beta chain emerged from a study of blood T cell repertoires in COVID-19. Study-wide context: The cDNA or gDNA used as material had been derived from T cells, B-cell-depleted T cells, or PBMCs.

In the original workflow: It was from reference gene primer amplification that nucleated cell counts were estimated. Sequenced by immunoSEQ multiplex PCR; TCRdb stores in-frame clones only, minus some. V and J calls and clone size follow that table, whereas D and trimming were derived from the DNA. Of 200,000 to 250,000 clones in the sample, about four fifths were seen once. Participant age was roughly 18 to 100 years, and participants resided in fewer than 25 US areas. Up to 2 weeks before entering the study, exposed participants had met a COVID-19 case. The CDR3 loop spans 13 amino acids. V lost 2 bases and J lost 6; bases outside the gene matches: 4. Germline CDR1 and CDR2: SGHRS and YFSETQ.

The source is a woman between 50 and 59 years old who had been exposed to COVID-19. Specimen: PBMCs or T cells enriched from blood (not recorded which). The gene calls are TRBV5-1 and TRBJ2-7; 8 nucleotides agree with TRBD1. CDR3 amino acids: CASSFITGGEQYF. The CDR3 DNA is TGCGCCAGCAGCTTCATTACAGGGGGCGAGCAGTACTTC.